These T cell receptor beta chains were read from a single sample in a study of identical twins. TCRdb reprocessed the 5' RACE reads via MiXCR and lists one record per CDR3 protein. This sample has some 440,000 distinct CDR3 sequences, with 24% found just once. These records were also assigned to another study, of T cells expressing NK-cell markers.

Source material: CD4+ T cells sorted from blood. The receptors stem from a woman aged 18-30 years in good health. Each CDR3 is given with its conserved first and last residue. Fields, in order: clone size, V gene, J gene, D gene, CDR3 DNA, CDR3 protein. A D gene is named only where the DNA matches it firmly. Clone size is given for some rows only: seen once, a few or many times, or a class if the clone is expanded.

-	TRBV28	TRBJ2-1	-	TGTGCCAGCATGCAGCTAACTCCCAATGAGCAGTTCTTC	CASMQLTPNEQFF
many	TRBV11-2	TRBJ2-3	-	TGTGCCAGCAGGCAGCCGGGCGTCTACACAGATACGCAGTATTTT	CASRQPGVYTDTQYF
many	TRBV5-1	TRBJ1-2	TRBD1	TGCGCCAGCAGCTCGGGACAGAGCTATGGCTACACCTTC	CASSSGQSYGYTF
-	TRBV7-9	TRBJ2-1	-	TGTGCCAATTCGCCGACCAACTCCTACAATGAGCAGTTCTTC	CANSPTNSYNEQFF
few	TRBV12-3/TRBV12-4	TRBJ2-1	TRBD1	TGTGCCAGCAGCTACTCCGGGACAGGGCTTAATGAGCAGTTCTTC	CASSYSGTGLNEQFF
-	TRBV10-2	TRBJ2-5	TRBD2	TGCGCCAGCAGTGGCGGGGGATCAAAAGAGACCCAGTACTTC	CASSGGGSKETQYF
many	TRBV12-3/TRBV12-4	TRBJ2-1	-	TGTGCCAGCAGTGCCGCAACCCACAATGAGCAGTTCTTC	CASSAATHNEQFF
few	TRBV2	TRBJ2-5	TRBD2	TGTGCCAGCAATGGGGTAGCGGGAGAGGAGACCCAGTACTTC	CASNGVAGEETQYF
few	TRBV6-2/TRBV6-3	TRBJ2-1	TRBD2	TGTGCCAGCAGCCTGACCCTAGCGGGAGCTGAGCAGTTCTTC	CASSLTLAGAEQFF
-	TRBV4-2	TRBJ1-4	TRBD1	TGTGCCAGCAGCCAGCCGGGACAGGGGAATGAAAAACTGTTTTTT	CASSQPGQGNEKLFF
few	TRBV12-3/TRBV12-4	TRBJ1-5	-	TGTGCCAGCAGCCCACAACAGGGAAGGCAGCCCCAGCATTTT	CASSPQQGRQPQHF
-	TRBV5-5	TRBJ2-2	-	TGTGCCAGCAGCAAGAGATGGGGGGGCAACACCGGGGAGCTGTTTTTT	CASSKRWGGNTGELFF
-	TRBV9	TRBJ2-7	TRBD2	TGTGCCAGCAGCGTAGAAGGCGGACTAGAGGTCTACGAGCAGTACTTC	CASSVEGGLEVYEQYF
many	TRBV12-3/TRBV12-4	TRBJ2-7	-	TGTGCCAGCAGTTCCTTTGGGTACGAGCAGTACTTC	CASSSFGYEQYF
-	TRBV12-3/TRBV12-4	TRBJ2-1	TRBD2	TGTGCCAGCAGTTTTGGGCTAGCGGGAGTTAATGAGCAGTTCTTC	CASSFGLAGVNEQFF
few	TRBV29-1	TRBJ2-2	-	TGCAGCGTAGTAGTCGGGGGCGGGGAGCTGTTTTTT	CSVVVGGGELFF
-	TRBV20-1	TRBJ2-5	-	TGCAGTGCTCCGCATAGGGTACCTCAAGAGACCCAGTACTTC	CSAPHRVPQETQYF